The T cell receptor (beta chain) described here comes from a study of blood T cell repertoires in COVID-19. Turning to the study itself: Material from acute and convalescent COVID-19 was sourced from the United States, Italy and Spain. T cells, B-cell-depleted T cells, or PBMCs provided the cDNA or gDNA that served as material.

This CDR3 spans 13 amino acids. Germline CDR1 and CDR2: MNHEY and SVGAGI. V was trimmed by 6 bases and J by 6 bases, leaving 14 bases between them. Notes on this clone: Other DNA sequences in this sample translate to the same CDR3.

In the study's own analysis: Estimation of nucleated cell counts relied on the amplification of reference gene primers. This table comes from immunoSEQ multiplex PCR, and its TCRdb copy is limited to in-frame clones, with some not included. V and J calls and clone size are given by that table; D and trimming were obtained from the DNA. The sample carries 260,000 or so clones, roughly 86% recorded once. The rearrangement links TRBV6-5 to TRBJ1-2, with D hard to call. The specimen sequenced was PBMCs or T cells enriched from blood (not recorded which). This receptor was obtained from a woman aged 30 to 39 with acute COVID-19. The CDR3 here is CASSRTGRDGYTF. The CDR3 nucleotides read TGTGCCAGCAGCCGGACGGGGAGAGATGGCTACACCTTC.